Listed here are 8 T cell receptor beta chains from one sample, sequenced in a study of blood T cell repertoires in COVID-19. Some clones are missing from TCRdb's copy, which holds only in-frame ones; the method was immunoSEQ multiplex PCR. The sample has under 80,000 clones, around three quarters seen once; the top ten hold roughly a third. Sequencing used peripheral blood. Receptors originate from a human donor in a cohort sampled during active COVID-19.

This clone was detected once. The chain is built from TRBV15 and TRBJ2-7, with D possibly TRBD2 on 5 matching bases. Germline CDR1 and CDR2: LNHNV and YYDKDF (reference sequence). V was pared by 1 base and J by 3 bases, with 7 bases between. There are 13 residues in the CDR3. Here the CDR3 DNA reads TGTGCCACCAGCAGAGTGGACTTCTACGAGCAGTACTTC. Translation: CATSRVDFYEQYF.

This clone is a singleton in its sample. This sequence joins TRBV7-2 and TRBJ2-5, with a weak D call TRBD2 (6 bases). This CDR3 is 15 amino acids long. The V end was cut by 3 bases, the J end by 1 base, with 12 bases between. Germline values: CDR1 SGHTA, CDR2 FQGNSA. CDR3 region: CASSFGRTIQETQYF. CDR3 sequence (DNA): TGTGCCAGCAGCTTTGGCAGGACTATCCAAGAGACCCAGTACTTC.

Only one count was recorded for this clone. The CDR3 sequence: CASTDRGGYGYTF. CDR3 bases: TGTGCCAGCACGGACAGGGGTGGATATGGCTACACCTTC. The chain couples TRBV14 to TRBJ1-2, with 9 bases matching TRBD1. There are 13 residues in the CDR3. Germline CDR1 reads SGHDN; CDR2 reads FVKESK. V was pared by 7 bases and J by 5 bases, with 5 bases of the junction left unmatched.

The chain links TRBV9 to TRBJ2-1; 9 bases are a match to TRBD2. The germline gives CDR1 SGDLS, CDR2 YYNGEE. With V trimmed by 3 bases and J by 6 bases, 7 bases remained unmatched. CDR3 size: 15 residues. This chain's CDR3 is CASSAPSGIFNEQFF. In DNA form, the CDR3 reads TGTGCCAGCAGCGCTCCTAGCGGGATATTCAATGAGCAGTTCTTC.

This chain uses TRBV7-6 with TRBJ2-5; 9 nucleotides match TRBD2. The CDR3 is 15 residues long. Germline V gene lookup returns CDR1 SGHVS and CDR2 FNYEAQ. Trimming cost V 6 bases and J 4 bases; bases outside gene matches: 9. The DNA for the CDR3 is TGTGCCAGCAGTCAGGGACTAGCCCCCAGAGAGACCCAGTACTTC. It yields the protein CASSQGLAPRETQYF. The full variable domain, completed using reference TRBV7-6 and TRBJ2-5, is GAGVSQSPRYKVTKRGQDVALRCDPISGHVSLYWYRQALGQGPEFLTYFNYEAQQDKSGLPNDRFSAERPEGSISTLTIQRTEQRDSAMYRCASSQGLAPRETQYFGPGTRLLVL.

The chain links TRBV2 to TRBJ2-5; D might be TRBD2 (5 bases). With 4 bases removed from V and 5 bases from J, the gap between germline ends came to 8 bases. The CDR3 is made up of 12 amino acids. Germline-derived CDR1 and CDR2 are SNHLY and FYNNEI. The chain's CDR3 is CASSVGVETQYF. The DNA of the CDR3 is TGTGCCAGCAGTGTCGGGGTTGAGACCCAGTACTTC.

J is TRBJ2-4 and V is TRBV5-6, with D possibly being TRBD1 (5 bases). The CDR3 loop spans 15 amino acids. The V gene lost 1 base and the J gene lost 0 bases, with 8 bases spanning the gap. The germline gives CDR1 SGHDT, CDR2 YYEEEE. CDR3: CASSLNRLAKNIQYF. The CDR3 nucleotides are TGTGCCAGCAGCTTGAACAGGCTAGCCAAAAACATTCAGTACTTC. Supplemented by reference TRBV5-6 and TRBJ2-4, the full variable domain reads DAGVTQSPTHLIKTRGQQVTLRCSPKSGHDTVSWYQQALGQGPQFIFQYYEEEERQRGNFPDRFSGHQFPNYSSELNVNALLLGDSALYLCASSLNRLAKNIQYFGAGTRLSVL.

The chain joins TRBV18 to TRBJ2-7; 10 bases are shared with TRBD1. Trimming cost V 1 base and J 4 bases; bases outside gene matches: 10. Germline V gene lookup returns CDR1 KGHSH and CDR2 LQKENI. The CDR3 length is 17 residues. The CDR3 DNA follows: TGTGCCAGCTCACCACTCCAACTCCGGGACAGGGGATACGAGCAGTACTTC. It is translated as CASSPLQLRDRGYEQYF.